The rows below give T cell receptor beta chains drawn from one sample of a study of shared clonotypes between healthy human individuals. The assay was immunoSEQ multiplex PCR, and TCRdb's table has in-frame clones only and misses some. The sample shows approximately 2,000,000 clones, 85% to 95% of them seen only once. Sequenced sample: naive CD8+ T cells from PBMCs. The receptors derive from a young man in good health. Some clones in this sample may be carry-over from other donors' samples. Each CDR3 is given with its conserved first and last residue. D genes are given only for firm matches. Where a row states a size, it is once, few, many or the class of an expanded clone; other rows omit it.

v_call: TRBV14; d_call: NA; j_call: TRBJ1-1; clone_size: NA; cdr3_length: 15; cdr3_nt: TGTGCCAGCAGCCAGGCGGGGGGGTGGAACACTGAAGCTTTCTTT; cdr3_aa: CASSQAGGWNTEAFF
v_call: TRBV4-3; d_call: NA; j_call: TRBJ2-7; clone_size: NA; cdr3_length: 16; cdr3_nt: TGCGCCAGCAGCCAAGATAGGCAGGCTCCGGGCTACGAGCAGTACTTC; cdr3_aa: CASSQDRQAPGYEQYF
v_call: TRBV9; d_call: NA; j_call: TRBJ2-1; clone_size: NA; cdr3_length: 14; cdr3_nt: TGTGCCAGCAGCGTAGCGGGAGCTCGCGACGAGCAGTTCTTC; cdr3_aa: CASSVAGARDEQFF
v_call: TRBV19; d_call: NA; j_call: TRBJ2-1; clone_size: NA; cdr3_length: 14; cdr3_nt: TGTGCCAGTAGTATCGCTGGCCCAATCAATGAGCAGTTCTTC; cdr3_aa: CASSIAGPINEQFF
v_call: TRBV7-8; d_call: NA; j_call: TRBJ2-7; clone_size: NA; cdr3_length: 14; cdr3_nt: TGTGCCAGCAGCTTAGACAGTCCCTCCTACGAGCAGTACTTC; cdr3_aa: CASSLDSPSYEQYF
v_call: TRBV6-1; d_call: NA; j_call: TRBJ2-2; clone_size: NA; cdr3_length: 16; cdr3_nt: TGTGCCAGCAGTGATGCGGGGCAGGGCTATGCGGGGGAGCTGTTTTTT; cdr3_aa: CASSDAGQGYAGELFF
v_call: TRBV29-1; d_call: NA; j_call: TRBJ2-2; clone_size: NA; cdr3_length: 15; cdr3_nt: TGCAGCGTTGAATTGTCCAGGAGGGGTCCCGGGGAGCTGTTTTTT; cdr3_aa: CSVELSRRGPGELFF
v_call: TRBV30; d_call: NA; j_call: TRBJ2-3; clone_size: NA; cdr3_length: 13; cdr3_nt: TGTGCCTGGAATACTGGAAATGGAGATACGCAGTATTTT; cdr3_aa: CAWNTGNGDTQYF
v_call: TRBV7-9; d_call: NA; j_call: TRBJ2-2; clone_size: NA; cdr3_length: 13; cdr3_nt: TGTGCCAGCAGCTTAGCCGGACTCTTCGATCTGTTTTTT; cdr3_aa: CASSLAGLFDLFF
v_call: TRBV9; d_call: NA; j_call: TRBJ2-5; clone_size: NA; cdr3_length: 15; cdr3_nt: TGTGCCAGCAGCGTTGTTCAGTGGCGTCGCGGGACCCAGTACTTC; cdr3_aa: CASSVVQWRRGTQYF
v_call: TRBV11-1; d_call: NA; j_call: TRBJ2-7; clone_size: once; cdr3_length: 14; cdr3_nt: TGTGCCAGCAGCTACCTAGAAGGGCCCTACGAGCAGTACTTC; cdr3_aa: CASSYLEGPYEQYF
v_call: TRBV6-1; d_call: TRBD2; j_call: TRBJ2-5; clone_size: NA; cdr3_length: 17; cdr3_nt: TGTGCCAGCAGTGAACTCCCTAGCGGGAGCCTCCCAGAGACCCAGTACTTC; cdr3_aa: CASSELPSGSLPETQYF
v_call: TRBV10-1; d_call: NA; j_call: TRBJ2-2; clone_size: few; cdr3_length: 12; cdr3_nt: TGCGCCAGCAGTGGGAGGACCGGGGAGCTGTTTTTT; cdr3_aa: CASSGRTGELFF
v_call: TRBV27; d_call: NA; j_call: TRBJ2-7; clone_size: NA; cdr3_length: 13; cdr3_nt: TGTGCCAGCAGACCGGGACTCACCTACGAGCAGTACTTC; cdr3_aa: CASRPGLTYEQYF
v_call: TRBV2; d_call: NA; j_call: TRBJ2-1; clone_size: NA; cdr3_length: 16; cdr3_nt: TGTGCCAGCAGTGAGGTGGGAAGGGGGTCCTACAATGAGCAGTTCTTC; cdr3_aa: CASSEVGRGSYNEQFF
v_call: TRBV7-2; d_call: NA; j_call: TRBJ1-2; clone_size: once; cdr3_length: 13; cdr3_nt: TGTGCCAGCAGCGGGCGGACAGCCTATGGCTACACCTTC; cdr3_aa: CASSGRTAYGYTF
v_call: TRBV7-3; d_call: TRBD2; j_call: TRBJ2-3; clone_size: NA; cdr3_length: 16; cdr3_nt: TGTGCCAGCAGTCTAGGGACTAGCCGATACACAGATACGCAGTATTTT; cdr3_aa: CASSLGTSRYTDTQYF
v_call: TRBV7-9; d_call: NA; j_call: TRBJ2-7; clone_size: once; cdr3_length: 15; cdr3_nt: TGTGCCAGCAGCTTTAGCCAAGGGGGGGTGCACGAGCAGTACTTC; cdr3_aa: CASSFSQGGVHEQYF
v_call: TRBV9; d_call: NA; j_call: TRBJ1-4; clone_size: NA; cdr3_length: 15; cdr3_nt: TGTGCCAGCAGCGCCGGGGCGGGCTTGAGTGAAAAACTGTTTTTT; cdr3_aa: CASSAGAGLSEKLFF
v_call: TRBV28; d_call: NA; j_call: TRBJ2-2; clone_size: NA; cdr3_length: 14; cdr3_nt: TGTGCCAGCAGTTTATGGGACTTGTCCGGGGAGCTGTTTTTT; cdr3_aa: CASSLWDLSGELFF
v_call: TRBV7-2; d_call: NA; j_call: TRBJ1-4; clone_size: NA; cdr3_length: 15; cdr3_nt: TGTGCCAGCAGCTTATACGGAGGGATTGGGGAAAAACTGTTTTTT; cdr3_aa: CASSLYGGIGEKLFF
v_call: TRBV4-1; d_call: NA; j_call: TRBJ1-5; clone_size: NA; cdr3_length: 14; cdr3_nt: TGCGCCAGCAGCCAAGCCAGGCAGGGCCAGCCCCAGCATTTT; cdr3_aa: CASSQARQGQPQHF
v_call: TRBV7-2; d_call: TRBD2; j_call: TRBJ2-7; clone_size: NA; cdr3_length: 14; cdr3_nt: TGTGCCAGCAGCTTTATCCCGACTAGCGGGAGGCAGTACTTC; cdr3_aa: CASSFIPTSGRQYF
v_call: TRBV2; d_call: NA; j_call: TRBJ2-2; clone_size: NA; cdr3_length: 16; cdr3_nt: TGTGCCAGCCAAGAAGGGCAGGGTTGGGACACCGGGGAGCTGTTTTTT; cdr3_aa: CASQEGQGWDTGELFF
v_call: TRBV6-1; d_call: TRBD1; j_call: TRBJ1-5; clone_size: NA; cdr3_length: 14; cdr3_nt: TGTGCCAGCAGTGATAGGACAGGGGGTTTGGCCCAGCATTTT; cdr3_aa: CASSDRTGGLAQHF
v_call: TRBV5-6; d_call: NA; j_call: TRBJ2-7; clone_size: NA; cdr3_length: 16; cdr3_nt: TGTGCCAGCAGCTCACCCACGGAAGCTGGAGTAAACGAGCAGTACTTC; cdr3_aa: CASSSPTEAGVNEQYF
v_call: TRBV28; d_call: NA; j_call: TRBJ2-1; clone_size: NA; cdr3_length: 16; cdr3_nt: TGTGCCAGCAGTTTCCAGGGGACATTAGGGTACAATGAGCAGTTCTTC; cdr3_aa: CASSFQGTLGYNEQFF
v_call: TRBV19; d_call: NA; j_call: TRBJ2-1; clone_size: NA; cdr3_length: 15; cdr3_nt: TGTGCCAGTACCCCCACGGGTGGGGATTACAATGAGCAGTTCTTC; cdr3_aa: CASTPTGGDYNEQFF
v_call: TRBV4-2; d_call: NA; j_call: TRBJ2-7; clone_size: NA; cdr3_length: 16; cdr3_nt: TGTGCCAGCAGCCAAGACGAAGCCGACAACTCCTACGAGCAGTACTTC; cdr3_aa: CASSQDEADNSYEQYF
v_call: TRBV28; d_call: NA; j_call: TRBJ2-6; clone_size: NA; cdr3_length: 15; cdr3_nt: TGTGCCAGCAGTTTTAGCGCCTCTGGGGCCAACGTCCTGACTTTC; cdr3_aa: CASSFSASGANVLTF
v_call: TRBV12-5; d_call: TRBD1; j_call: TRBJ1-5; clone_size: NA; cdr3_length: 18; cdr3_nt: TGTGCTAGTGGTTTGGTACGGGACAGATTCTATAGCAATCAGCCCCAGCATTTT; cdr3_aa: CASGLVRDRFYSNQPQHF
v_call: TRBV5-7; d_call: NA; j_call: TRBJ1-5; clone_size: NA; cdr3_length: 16; cdr3_nt: TGTGCCAGCAGCTTGGTTGCGGGAGGCAGGAATCAGCCCCAGCATTTT; cdr3_aa: CASSLVAGGRNQPQHF
v_call: TRBV27; d_call: TRBD2; j_call: TRBJ2-7; clone_size: NA; cdr3_length: 19; cdr3_nt: TGTGCCAGCAGCCCTATCCCGGGACGGGAGGGGGGAGCCTCCTACGAGCAGTACTTC; cdr3_aa: CASSPIPGREGGASYEQYF
v_call: TRBV6-1; d_call: NA; j_call: TRBJ1-4; clone_size: once; cdr3_length: 14; cdr3_nt: TGTGCCAGCAGTGAATGGCTAACTAATGAAAAACTGTTTTTT; cdr3_aa: CASSEWLTNEKLFF
v_call: TRBV19; d_call: NA; j_call: TRBJ1-2; clone_size: NA; cdr3_length: 13; cdr3_nt: TGTGCCAGTAGTACAGGGTTCATGAGGGGCTACACCTTC; cdr3_aa: CASSTGFMRGYTF
v_call: TRBV19; d_call: TRBD2; j_call: TRBJ2-3; clone_size: NA; cdr3_length: 19; cdr3_nt: TGTGCCACCAGTAATACGAATCGAGCGGGAGGAATTTCGACAGATACGCAGTATTTT; cdr3_aa: CATSNTNRAGGISTDTQYF
v_call: TRBV7-9; d_call: TRBD1; j_call: TRBJ1-2; clone_size: NA; cdr3_length: 14; cdr3_nt: TGTGCCAGCAGCTTAGCGGACAGGGGCTATGGCTACACCTTC; cdr3_aa: CASSLADRGYGYTF
v_call: TRBV6-5; d_call: NA; j_call: TRBJ1-4; clone_size: once; cdr3_length: 16; cdr3_nt: TGTGCCAGCAGTTACTCGATAGGGCAGACAAATGAAAAACTGTTTTTT; cdr3_aa: CASSYSIGQTNEKLFF
v_call: TRBV19; d_call: TRBD2; j_call: TRBJ2-1; clone_size: NA; cdr3_length: 14; cdr3_nt: TGTGCCAGTAAGGGACTAGCGGGGGAGAATGAGCAGTTCTTC; cdr3_aa: CASKGLAGENEQFF